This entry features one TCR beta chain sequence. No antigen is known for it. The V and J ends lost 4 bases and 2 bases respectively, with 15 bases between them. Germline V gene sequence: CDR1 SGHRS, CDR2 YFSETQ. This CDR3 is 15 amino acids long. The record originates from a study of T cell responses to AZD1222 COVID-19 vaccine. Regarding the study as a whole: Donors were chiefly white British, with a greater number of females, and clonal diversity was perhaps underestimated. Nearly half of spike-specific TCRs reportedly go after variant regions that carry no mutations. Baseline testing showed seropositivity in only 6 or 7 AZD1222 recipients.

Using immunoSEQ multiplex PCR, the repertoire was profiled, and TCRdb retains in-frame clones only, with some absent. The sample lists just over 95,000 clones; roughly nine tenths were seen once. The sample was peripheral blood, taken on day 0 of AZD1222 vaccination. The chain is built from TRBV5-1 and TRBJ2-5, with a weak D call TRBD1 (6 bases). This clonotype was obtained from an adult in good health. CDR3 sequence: CASSRGQLPQETQYF. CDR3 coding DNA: TGCGCCAGCAGCCGCGGACAGCTTCCACAAGAGACCCAGTACTTC. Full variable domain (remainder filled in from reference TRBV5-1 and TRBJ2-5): KAGVTQTPRYLIKTRGQQVTLSCSPISGHRSVSWYQQTPGQGLQFLFEYFSETQRNKGNFPGRFSGRQFSNSRSEMNVSTLELGDSALYLCASSRGQLPQETQYFGPGTRLLVL.